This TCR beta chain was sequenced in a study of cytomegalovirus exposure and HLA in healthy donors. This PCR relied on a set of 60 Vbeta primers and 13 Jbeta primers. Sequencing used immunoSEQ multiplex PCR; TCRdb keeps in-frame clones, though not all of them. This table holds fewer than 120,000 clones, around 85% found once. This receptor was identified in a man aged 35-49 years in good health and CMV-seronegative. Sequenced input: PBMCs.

CDR3 nucleotides: TGTGCCAGCTCACCAAGACGACAACAGGGGGCCGATACGCAGTATTTT. Its protein is CASSPRRQQGADTQYF. The chain joins TRBV18 to TRBJ2-3; 9 nucleotides agree with TRBD1. The trim removed 2 bases at V and 6 bases at J, leaving 9 bases unmatched. The CDR3 is made up of 16 amino acids. CDR1 is KGHSH, CDR2 LQKENI, per germline. The variable domain in full, with the rest retrieved from reference TRBV18 and TRBJ2-3, is NAGVMQNPRHLVRRRGQEARLRCSPMKGHSHVYWYRQLPEEGLKFMVYLQKENIIDESGMPKERFSAEFPKEGPSILRIQQVVRGDSAAYFCASSPRRQQGADTQYFGPGTRLTVL.